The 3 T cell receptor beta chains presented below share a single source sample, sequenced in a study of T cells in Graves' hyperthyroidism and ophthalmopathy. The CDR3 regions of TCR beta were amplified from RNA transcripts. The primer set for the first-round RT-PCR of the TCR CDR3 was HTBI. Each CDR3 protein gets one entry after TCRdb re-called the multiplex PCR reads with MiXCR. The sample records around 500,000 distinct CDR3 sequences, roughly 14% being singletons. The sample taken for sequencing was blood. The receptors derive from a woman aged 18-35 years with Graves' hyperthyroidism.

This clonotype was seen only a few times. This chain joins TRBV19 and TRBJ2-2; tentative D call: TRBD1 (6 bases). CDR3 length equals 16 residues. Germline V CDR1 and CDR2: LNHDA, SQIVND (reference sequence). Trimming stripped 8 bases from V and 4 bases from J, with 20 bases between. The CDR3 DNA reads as TGTGCCAGTTTTGCCTCTCCTCTACAGGGCACCGGGGAGCTGTTTTTT. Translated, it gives CASFASPLQGTGELFF.

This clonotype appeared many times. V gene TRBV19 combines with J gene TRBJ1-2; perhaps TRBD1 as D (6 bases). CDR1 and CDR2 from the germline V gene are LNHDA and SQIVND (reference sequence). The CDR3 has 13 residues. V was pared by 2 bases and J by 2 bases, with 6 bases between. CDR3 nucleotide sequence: TGTGCCAGTAGTATACAGGGGAACTATGGCTACACCTTC. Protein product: CASSIQGNYGYTF.

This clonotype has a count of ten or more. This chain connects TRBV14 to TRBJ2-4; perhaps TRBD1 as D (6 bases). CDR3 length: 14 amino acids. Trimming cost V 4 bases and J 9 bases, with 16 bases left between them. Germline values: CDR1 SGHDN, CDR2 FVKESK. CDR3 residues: CASSRQTGRGIQYF. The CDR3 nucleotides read TGTGCCAGCAGCCGGCAGACAGGCAGAGGCATTCAGTACTTC.